The rows below give T cell receptor beta chains drawn from one sample of a study of tissue T cells after allogeneic stem cell transplantation. Repertoires were generated with immunoSEQ multiplex PCR, while TCRdb's copy carries only in-frame clones and drops some. The data show 950 to 1,500 clones, 65% seen once. Source: stomach tissue, taken at autopsy. These receptors all stem from a male patient of 60 years or more with steroid-refractory graft-versus-host disease after an allogeneic stem cell transplant. These T cells may partly come from the graft donor. Both conserved end residues are part of each CDR3. The order of the fields is clone size, J gene, D gene, V gene, CDR3 protein, CDR3 DNA. A D gene is named only where the DNA matches it firmly. Size tells how often a clone was seen (once, few, many) or the class of an expanded clone, and some rows leave it out.

>.|TRBJ1-2|TRBD1|TRBV6-6
CASSSPGQLYGYTF
TGTGCCAGCAGTTCACCGGGACAGTTATATGGCTACACCTTC
>.|TRBJ2-4|.|TRBV2
CASSQAKNIQYF
TGTGCCAGCAGCCAGGCCAAAAACATTCAGTACTTC
>.|TRBJ2-5|.|TRBV7-2
CASSPRRVIQETQYF
TGTGCCAGCAGCCCCCGACGGGTGATCCAAGAGACCCAGTACTTC
>.|TRBJ2-2|.|TRBV28
CASSFPERSTGELFF
TGTGCCAGCAGTTTTCCGGAGCGGTCCACCGGGGAGCTGTTTTTT
>.|TRBJ1-5|.|TRBV5-6
CASSLSGYSNQPQHF
TGTGCCAGCAGCTTGTCCGGATATAGCAATCAGCCCCAGCATTTT
>.|TRBJ2-3|.|TRBV9
CASSVVQGFTDTQYF
TGTGCCAGCAGCGTAGTTCAGGGGTTCACAGATACGCAGTATTTT
>.|TRBJ1-2|.|TRBV25-1
CASRRHPGRVGYTF
TGTGCCAGCAGGCGACATCCGGGGCGAGTAGGCTACACCTTC
>few|TRBJ2-1|TRBD2|TRBV5-4
CASSLPTSGAYNEQFF
TGTGCCAGCAGCTTACCGACTAGCGGGGCTTACAATGAGCAGTTCTTC
>once|TRBJ2-1|TRBD1|TRBV5-1
CASSSTVPGQGGNEQFF
TGCGCCAGCAGTTCAACTGTCCCGGGACAGGGAGGTAATGAGCAGTTCTTC
>.|TRBJ2-1|TRBD2|TRBV4-3
CASSLGLAGDNEQFF
TGCGCCAGCAGCCTTGGACTAGCGGGGGACAATGAGCAGTTCTTC
>large|TRBJ1-2|TRBD1|TRBV7-2
CASSLGGTVGEGYTF
TGTGCCAGCAGCTTAGGCGGGACAGTAGGGGAGGGCTACACCTTC
>.|TRBJ1-2|TRBD1|TRBV9
CASSARADRAVDGYTF
TGTGCCAGCAGCGCGAGGGCGGACAGGGCGGTAGATGGCTACACCTTC
>once|TRBJ2-2|.|TRBV5-1
CASSTDPNTGELFF
TGCGCCAGCAGTACCGATCCGAACACCGGGGAGCTGTTTTTT
>.|TRBJ2-7|.|TRBV10-3
CASLDSSYEQYF
TGTGCCAGTTTAGATAGCTCCTACGAGCAGTACTTC
>.|TRBJ2-2|.|TRBV11-2
CASSGGATGELFF
TGTGCCAGCAGTGGGGGGGCAACCGGGGAGCTGTTTTTT
>few|TRBJ2-1|TRBD2|TRBV10-3
CAISETSGENNEQFF
TGTGCCATCAGTGAGACTAGCGGGGAAAATAATGAGCAGTTCTTC
>.|TRBJ2-3|.|TRBV7-2
CASTLRVPDTQYF
TGTGCCAGCACTCTTAGGGTCCCAGATACGCAGTATTTT
>.|TRBJ2-2|.|TRBV28
CASSPTDGSTGELFF
TGTGCCAGCAGCCCGACAGATGGGAGCACCGGGGAGCTGTTTTTT
>.|TRBJ1-1|.|TRBV12-3/TRBV12-4
CATGGGNTEAFF
TGTGCCACAGGAGGGGGGAACACTGAAGCTTTCTTT
>.|TRBJ1-5|.|TRBV7-2
CATSEELNQPQHF
TGTGCCACGTCAGAGGAACTTAATCAGCCCCAGCATTTT
>large|TRBJ2-5|TRBD2|TRBV5-6
CASSLVAGGGETQYF
TGTGCCAGCAGCTTGGTGGCCGGGGGGGGAGAGACCCAGTACTTC
>once|TRBJ2-7|TRBD1|TRBV6-2/TRBV6-3
CASSYSSGQASYEQYF
TGTGCCAGCAGTTACTCGTCGGGACAGGCCTCCTACGAGCAGTACTTC
>.|TRBJ2-3|.|TRBV19
CASSIEGTDTQYF
TGTGCCAGTAGTATCGAGGGCACAGATACGCAGTATTTT